These 22 T cell receptor beta chains share one sample of origin, sequenced in a study of blood T cell repertoires in COVID-19 (dated by TCRdb to between 2020 and 2021). Preparation of the library involved the immunoSEQ multiplex PCR assay. Sourced from immuneACCESS, this table was stored by TCRdb with only in-frame sequences that have V and J called. A share of the clones is absent; for the studies checked, an unresolved V gene accounts for under half, and the remainder has no known explanation. This sample comprises 190,000 or so clones, 80% to 90% of them detected only once. The top ten constitute 7.5% to 10% of the sample. Sequencing input: PBMCs or T cells enriched from blood (not recorded which). The receptors come from a woman aged 18-29 years who had recovered from COVID-19.

This chain connects TRBV5-1 to TRBJ2-1, with 14 bases matching TRBD2. CDR3 length: 19 amino acids. Germline V gives CDR1 SGHRS, CDR2 YFSETQ. V gave up 4 bases and J gave up 0 bases; unmatched junction bases: 9. The CDR3 region has the DNA TGCGCCAGCAGCAGGGGACTAGCGGGGGACCGACGCTCCTACAATGAGCAGTTCTTC. This sequence encodes CASSRGLAGDRRSYNEQFF. The variable domain in full, with the rest retrieved from reference TRBV5-1 and TRBJ2-1, is KAGVTQTPRYLIKTRGQQVTLSCSPISGHRSVSWYQQTPGQGLQFLFEYFSETQRNKGNFPGRFSGRQFSNSRSEMNVSTLELGDSALYLCASSRGLAGDRRSYNEQFFGPGTRLTVL.

The V and J genes are TRBV18 and TRBJ1-5; 8 nucleotides line up with TRBD1. This CDR3 region has 16 residues. The J segment lost 7 bases and the V segment lost 10 bases, leaving 18 bases of the junction unmatched. Germline CDR1 and CDR2: KGHSH and LQKENI. As DNA, the CDR3 is TGTGCCAACTCTCGTTATGGACAGGGTAGCCCCCAGCCCCAGCATTTT. Translating gives CANSRYGQGSPQPQHF.

This clone has only a few counts. This chain connects TRBV11-2 to TRBJ2-7; weak D call: TRBD1 (6 bases). Germline V CDR1 and CDR2: SGHAT, FQNNGV. The CDR3 totals 15 residues. With 5 bases removed from V and 6 bases from J, the gap between germline ends came to 20 bases. CDR3 protein: CASSGYETGPREQYF. The CDR3 nucleotides are TGTGCCAGCAGCGGATACGAGACAGGCCCCCGCGAGCAGTACTTC.

This clone was detected only once. This rearrangement joins TRBV10-3 to TRBJ2-7, with 9 positions matching TRBD1. The germline CDR1 and CDR2 sequences are ENHRY and SYGVKD. Trimming at V came to 3 bases and at J to 3 bases, leaving 12 bases not matched to a gene. This CDR3 comprises 17 residues. The CDR3 region is CAISETHLLTGGYEQYF. CDR3 DNA: TGTGCCATCAGTGAAACCCATTTATTGACAGGGGGCTACGAGCAGTACTTC.

The chain uses TRBV9 and TRBJ2-1; perhaps TRBD2 as D (5 bases). This CDR3 contains 11 residues. Germline-derived CDR1 and CDR2 are SGDLS and YYNGEE. V shed 0 bases and J shed 10 bases, with 5 bases lying between them. For the CDR3, the DNA is TGTGCCAGCAGCGTAGGAGGGGAGCAGTTCTTC. This sequence encodes CASSVGGEQFF.

This clone was detected once. The CDR3 protein is CASSTGQGKSPLHF. CDR3 nucleotide sequence: TGTGCCAGCAGTACGGGACAGGGGAAATCACCCCTCCACTTT. The V and J genes are TRBV28 and TRBJ1-6, with 10 bases aligning to TRBD1. The CDR3 totals 14 residues. After removal of 5 bases from V and 10 bases from J, the junction contained 5 bases not matched to a gene. Germline V gene sequence: CDR1 MDHEN, CDR2 SYDVKM.

This rearrangement joins TRBV6-5 to TRBJ1-6, with 9 nucleotides matching TRBD1. The J segment lost 8 bases and the V segment lost 5 bases, leaving 4 bases of the junction unmatched. This CDR3 has 14 amino acids. Germline V gene lookup returns CDR1 MNHEY and CDR2 SVGAGI. In nucleotides, the CDR3 is TGTGCCAGCAGTCGCCGGGACAGGGATTCACCCCTCCACTTT. Translated, it gives CASSRRDRDSPLHF.

With regard to this clone: The junction shows a germline mismatch at one end, possibly a read error. V is TRBV5-4 and J is TRBJ2-1, with 15 bases identical to TRBD2. The CDR3 runs to 13 residues. CDR1 and CDR2 (germline): SGHNT, YYREEE (reference sequence). CDR3 coding DNA: TGTGCCAGCAGCTCGGGACTAGCGGGGGGAAAGCTCTTC. It translates to CASSSGLAGGKLF.

The chain employs TRBV6-5 and TRBJ1-2; 7 nucleotides line up with TRBD1. J lost 1 base, V lost 9 bases, and 5 bases had no gene match. CDR1 and CDR2 from the germline V gene are MNHEY and SVGAGI. The CDR3 is made up of 13 amino acids. CDR3 coding DNA: TGTGCCAGTCATCAGGGGGGTAACTATGGCTACACCTTC. Protein sequence: CASHQGGNYGYTF.

The V and J genes are TRBV6-1 and TRBJ1-1; TRBD1 agrees at 10 bases. The CDR3 is 15 residues long. Germline values: CDR1 MNHNS, CDR2 SASEGT. The J segment lost 3 bases and the V segment lost 5 bases, leaving 6 bases of the junction unmatched. CDR3 in amino acids: CASSSTTGGYTEAFF. The CDR3 region has the DNA TGTGCCAGCAGTTCTACGACAGGGGGCTACACTGAAGCTTTCTTT.

The V call is TRBV15, the J call TRBJ2-3; maybe TRBD1 (6 bases). The CDR3 length is 14 residues. Germline loops: CDR1 LNHNV, CDR2 YYDKDF (reference sequence). V was pared by 1 base and J by 5 bases, with 10 bases between. CDR3 coding DNA: TGTGCCACCAGCAGAGCAGGGGTGGTAGATACGCAGTATTTT. As protein: CATSRAGVVDTQYF. The whole variable domain, filled in from reference TRBV15 and TRBJ2-3, reads DAMVIQNPRYQVTQFGKPVTLSCSQTLNHNVMYWYQQKSSQAPKLLFHYYDKDFNNEADTPDNFQSRRPNTSFCFLDIRSPGLGDTAMYLCATSRAGVVDTQYFGPGTRLTVL.

The gene calls are TRBV27 and TRBJ2-7; tentative D call: TRBD1 (6 bases). Germline V gene lookup returns CDR1 MNHEY and CDR2 SMNVEV (reference sequence). V was clipped by 4 bases and J by 3 bases, with 13 bases between them. CDR3 length equals 14 residues. CDR3 residues: CASSSPDRYYEQYF. DNA for the CDR3: TGTGCCAGCAGTTCCCCCGACAGGTACTACGAGCAGTACTTC.

The chain has TRBV4-2 and TRBJ2-7, with no clear D. V dropped 1 base and J dropped 6 bases, with 10 bases sitting between them. Germline CDR1 LGHNA, CDR2 YNFKEQ. This CDR3 is 13 amino acids long. DNA for the CDR3: TGTGCCAGCAGCCAAGGACTTGCCAGCGAGCAGTACTTC. Encoded protein: CASSQGLASEQYF.

This clone was picked up one time. The chain couples TRBV19 to TRBJ2-7; possibly TRBD2 for D (6 bases). The CDR3 spans 15 residues. Germline CDR1 LNHDA, CDR2 SQIVND (reference sequence). Trimming removed 1 base from V and 3 bases from J, with 13 bases in between. CDR3 region: CASSIGLGEFYEQYF. The DNA of the CDR3 is TGTGCCAGTAGTATAGGACTAGGGGAGTTCTACGAGCAGTACTTC.

This chain joins TRBV27 and TRBJ2-5; 11 bases are a match to TRBD1. CDR1 MNHEY and CDR2 SMNVEV come from the germline V gene (reference sequence). The CDR3 has 16 residues. The V and J ends lost 5 bases and 5 bases, in that order; junction bases with no gene match: 10. Written as DNA, the CDR3 is TGTGCCAGCAGTGAACTCGGGACAGGGGGAACGGAGACCCAGTACTTC. It is translated as CASSELGTGGTETQYF.

The V call is TRBV3-1 (or the pseudogene TRBV3-2), the J call TRBJ2-5; D might be TRBD2 (5 bases). CDR1 LGHDT and CDR2 YNNKEL come from the germline V gene (reference sequence). The CDR3 length is 11 residues. The V gene lost 9 bases and the J gene lost 5 bases, with 10 bases spanning the gap. This CDR3 reads CASRGAETQYF. The CDR3 nucleotides read TGTGCCAGTCGGGGTGCGGAGACCCAGTACTTC.

This clone has only a few counts. The genes are TRBV5-4 and TRBJ2-7; TRBD2 might be the D (5 bases). This CDR3 has 15 residues. CDR1 is SGHNT and CDR2 is YYREEE in the germline V gene (reference sequence). V was clipped by 4 bases and J by 2 bases, with 16 bases between them. The CDR3, as DNA: TGTGCCAGCAGCAACGGAGGCGCGGGTACCTACGAGCAGTACTTC. It translates to CASSNGGAGTYEQYF.

This clone was detected once. V is TRBV2 and J is TRBJ1-6, with a weak D call TRBD1 (6 bases). V lost 6 bases and J lost 3, with 12 bases in between. Germline CDR1 and CDR2: SNHLY and FYNNEI. The CDR3 contains 15 residues. DNA of the CDR3: TGTGCCAGCAGGCAGGACAGCCTCTATAATTCACCCCTCCACTTT. The encoded protein is CASRQDSLYNSPLHF.

The chain employs TRBV30 and TRBJ2-5; TRBD2 matches at 9 bases. Germline loops: CDR1 GTSNPN, CDR2 SVGIG (reference sequence). This CDR3 region has 15 residues. The V and J ends lost 1 base and 7 bases, in that order; junction bases with no gene match: 10. DNA of the CDR3: TGTGCCTGGAGTGGGAGCGGGGGGCCCACGGGGACCCAGTACTTC. Translated, it gives CAWSGSGGPTGTQYF.

V usage is TRBV4-1 and J usage is TRBJ1-6; TRBD1 aligns across 8 bases. J was trimmed by 10 bases and V by 3 bases; bases with no gene match: 11. The CDR3 totals 16 residues. Germline assignment: CDR1 MGHRA and CDR2 YSYEKL. CDR3 sequence: CASSQVNRDRNSPLHF. The CDR3 DNA follows: TGCGCCAGCAGCCAGGTTAACCGGGACAGGAACTCACCCCTCCACTTT.

The chain uses TRBV27 and TRBJ2-7; TRBD1 might be the D (5 bases). Trimming removed 3 bases from V and 4 bases from J, with 13 bases in between. The CDR3 runs to 14 residues. Germline values: CDR1 MNHEY, CDR2 SMNVEV (reference sequence). The CDR3 coding sequence is TGTGCCAGCAGTTTTACAGGCCCGGCGTACGAGCAGTACTTC. Residues: CASSFTGPAYEQYF.

This sequence joins TRBV5-1 and TRBJ2-3; TRBD2 agrees at 10 bases. The CDR3 covers 16 residues. Trimming at V came to 2 bases and at J to 1 base, leaving 4 bases not matched to a gene. The V gene's germline CDR1 is SGHRS and CDR2 YFSETQ. CDR3 bases: TGCGCCAGCAGCTTCATAGCGGGGGGCGGCACAGATACGCAGTATTTT. Protein: CASSFIAGGGTDTQYF.